The T cell receptor beta chain under discussion was sequenced for a study of read filtering for tumor transcriptome and immune sequencing. General observations from the study: Compared with RNA-seq, IR-seq gave much higher clonotype depth and reliability. This fraction held mixed bone marrow immune cells after CD138-negative sorting.

Molecular barcoded adaptors covering alpha/delta and beta/gamma chains were used on approximately 400 ng RNA. TCRdb reprocessed the reads with MiXCR, giving one entry per CDR3 protein. In the table there are roughly 49,000 distinct CDR3 sequences, 20% of which are singletons. The CDR3 spans 15 residues. The germline CDR1 and CDR2 sequences are MGHRA and YSYEKL. V shed 3 bases, J shed 4 bases, and the junction held 5 bases outside the gene matches. This clonotype has at least ten counts. Its antigen is as yet unknown. The chain has TRBV4-1 and TRBJ1-5; 8 nucleotides align to TRBD1. The sample was a population of CD138-negative cells sorted from bone marrow. The sequence was collected from a donor older than 35 with multiple myeloma. The CDR3 nucleotides read TGCGCCAGCAGCCAGCGACAGGGGATAAATCAGCCCCAGCATTTT. Its translation: CASSQRQGINQPQHF.